The next 8 T cell receptor beta chains were all read from a single sample in a study of spatial heterogeneity in lung cancer. Specified time point: sample taken at primary tumor resection. The study sequenced unsorted whole RNA from tumor, nontumor lung or frozen PBMC. One entry per CDR3 protein results from TCRdb running MiXCR on the 5' RACE reads. The sample holds some 20,000 distinct CDR3 sequences, about 3% seen once. Sequencing used PBMCs, obtained at surgery. The receptor set was obtained from a female donor with early-stage non-small cell lung cancer.

In this sample, this clonotype turned up many times. The chain carries TRBV28 and TRBJ1-1; the D gene is possibly TRBD1 (6 bases). The CDR3 runs to 15 residues. The germline CDR1 and CDR2 sequences are MDHEN and SYDVKM. V lost 6 bases, J lost 5 bases, and 19 bases lay in between. This CDR3 is CASRPTHGGGTEAFF. The CDR3 DNA sequence: TGTGCCAGCAGACCGACACACGGGGGCGGGACTGAAGCTTTCTTT.

This clonotype was detected ten times or more. The rearrangement links TRBV2 to TRBJ2-3; a weak D match, TRBD1 (5 bases). The CDR3 has 16 residues. The V end lost 5 bases, the J end lost 0 bases, and 15 bases lay between the germline ends. Germline V gene sequence: CDR1 SNHLY, CDR2 FYNNEI. The CDR3 here is CASSRTGQGSTDTQYF. In nucleotides, the CDR3 is TGTGCCAGCAGTCGTACTGGTCAGGGCAGCACAGATACGCAGTATTTT.

This clonotype was seen many times. This chain joins TRBV10-3 and TRBJ2-4; 7 bases align to TRBD1. Germline-derived CDR1 and CDR2 are ENHRY and SYGVKD. The V segment lost 10 bases and the J segment 1 base; nucleotides outside the gene matches: 7. The CDR3 has 14 residues. The CDR3 region is CARQGQGAKNIQYF. In DNA form, the CDR3 reads TGTGCCAGACAGGGTCAAGGGGCCAAAAACATTCAGTACTTC.

This clonotype has a count of ten or more. The gene calls are TRBV27 and TRBJ1-6, with D perhaps matching TRBD1 (5 bases). This CDR3 is built from 12 residues. Per the germline V gene, CDR1 is MNHEY and CDR2 is SMNVEV (reference sequence). V was cut by 6 bases and J by 9 bases, with 9 bases left in between. The CDR3 region is CASRWGVSPLHF. As DNA, the CDR3 is TGTGCCAGCAGGTGGGGGGTTTCACCCCTCCACTTT.

This clonotype was seen at least ten times. The chain carries TRBV20-1 and TRBJ1-6; maybe TRBD1 (5 bases). Trimming shortened V by 5 bases and J by 5 bases, and 13 bases separated the two germline ends. CDR3 length: 14 amino acids. The germline CDR1 and CDR2 sequences are DFQATT and SNEGSKA (reference sequence). CDR3 loop: CSAGGTGNNSPLHF. Here the CDR3 DNA reads TGCAGTGCTGGAGGGACGGGGAATAATTCACCCCTCCACTTT.

As regards this clonotype: A much larger clone sits a single nucleotide away, making a read error possible. The CDR3 sequence: CASSSPEGGDTYEQYF. The DNA of the CDR3 is TGTGCCAGCAGCTCACCCGAGGGTGGGGACACCTACGAGCAGTACTTC. The rearrangement joins TRBV7-9 to TRBJ2-7; TRBD1 is a possible D gene (6 bases). Looked up from germline, CDR1 is SEHNR and CDR2 is FQNEAQ (reference sequence). This CDR3 comprises 16 residues. V lost 4 bases and J 2 bases, leaving 18 bases between the germline ends.

This chain links TRBV21-1 with TRBJ1-5; the DNA was not compared with TRBD1, the D call given in the table. TRBV21-1 is recorded as a pseudogene. The CDR3 length is 15 residues. This CDR3 is CASTSPWGENQPQHF. The CDR3 DNA sequence: TGTGCCAGCACCAGCCCTTGGGGGGAGAATCAGCCCCAGCATTTT.

This clonotype was counted many times. This sequence joins TRBV28 and TRBJ2-5, with TRBD1 identical over 7 bases. The germline V gene has CDR1 MDHEN and CDR2 SYDVKM. The ends lost 6 bases at V and 5 bases at J; junction bases unmatched: 9. The CDR3 length is 14 residues. The CDR3 DNA sequence: TGTGCCAGCAGAGAACAGGGGTTGGGGGAGACCCAGTACTTC. Residues: CASREQGLGETQYF.